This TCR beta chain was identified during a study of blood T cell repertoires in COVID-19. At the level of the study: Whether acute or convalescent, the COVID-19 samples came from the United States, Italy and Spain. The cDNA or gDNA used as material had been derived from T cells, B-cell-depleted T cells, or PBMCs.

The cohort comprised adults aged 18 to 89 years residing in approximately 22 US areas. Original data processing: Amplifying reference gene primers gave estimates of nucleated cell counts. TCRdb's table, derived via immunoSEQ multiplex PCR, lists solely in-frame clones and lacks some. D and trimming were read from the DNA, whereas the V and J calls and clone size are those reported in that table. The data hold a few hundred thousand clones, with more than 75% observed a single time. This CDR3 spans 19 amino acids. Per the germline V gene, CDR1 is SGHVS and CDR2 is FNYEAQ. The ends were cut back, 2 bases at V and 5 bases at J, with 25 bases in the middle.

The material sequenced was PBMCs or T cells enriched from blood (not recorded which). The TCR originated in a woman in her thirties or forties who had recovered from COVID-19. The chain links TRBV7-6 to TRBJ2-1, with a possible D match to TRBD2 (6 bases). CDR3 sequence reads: CASSLKARGAGQRNNEQFF. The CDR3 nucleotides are TGTGCCAGCAGCTTAAAGGCGCGGGGAGCGGGCCAGAGAAACAATGAGCAGTTCTTC. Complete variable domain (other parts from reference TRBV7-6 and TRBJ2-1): GAGVSQSPRYKVTKRGQDVALRCDPISGHVSLYWYRQALGQGPEFLTYFNYEAQQDKSGLPNDRFSAERPEGSISTLTIQRTEQRDSAMYRCASSLKARGAGQRNNEQFFGPGTRLTVL.